One and the same sample provided the 3 T cell receptor beta chains below, sequenced in a study of early T cells in non-severe SARS-CoV-2 infection. TCRdb independently ran MiXCR on the 5' RACE reads; one entry per CDR3 protein. The data hold over 70,000 distinct CDR3 sequences, with 13% to 15% observed a single time. Material for sequencing was whole blood. The receptors derive from an adult who was a healthcare worker with PCR-confirmed SARS-CoV-2 infection or an uninfected control (not recorded which).

The chain uses TRBV10-3 and TRBJ2-5; D is unclear. V was clipped by 6 bases and J by 1 base, with 12 bases between them. The V gene's germline CDR1 is ENHRY and CDR2 SYGVKD. The CDR3 sequence is 14 residues long. The CDR3 region has the DNA TGTGCCATCAGCGTTGCCGGGCCCCAAGAGACCCAGTACTTC. Translation: CAISVAGPQETQYF.

This clonotype was picked up many times. This chain links TRBV28 with TRBJ1-1; maybe TRBD1 (5 bases). The germline V gene has CDR1 MDHEN and CDR2 SYDVKM. The CDR3 has 14 amino acids. Trimming shortened V by 5 bases and J by 10 bases, and 20 bases separated the two germline ends. CDR3 sequence: CASSGTGIGPAAFF. The CDR3 DNA reads TGTGCCAGCAGTGGGACTGGGATTGGCCCCGCAGCTTTCTTT.

The rearrangement links TRBV29-1 to TRBJ1-2, with D possibly matching TRBD1 (6 bases). CDR3 length: 13 residues. V lost 7 bases, J lost 5 bases, and 17 bases lay in between. The germline CDR1 and CDR2 sequences are SQVTM and ANQGSEA. CDR3 DNA sequence: TGCAGCGCCCAGGCTGGGGGCTTGTATGGCTACACCTTC. Translating it yields CSAQAGGLYGYTF.